The T cell receptor (beta chain) described here comes from a study of blood T cell repertoires in COVID-19. In the study overall: Whether acute or convalescent, the COVID-19 samples came from the United States, Italy and Spain. PBMCs, B-cell-depleted T cells, or T cells were the source of the cDNA or gDNA that made up the material.

The length of the CDR3 is 13 residues. V gave up 2 bases and J gave up 4 bases, with 6 bases separating them. Germline V gene data show CDR1 as WNHNN and CDR2 as SYGVQD (reference sequence). Data came from immunoSEQ multiplex PCR; TCRdb stores just in-frame clones and leaves some out. The data contain about 230,000 clones, 75% to 90% of them singletons. Material for sequencing was peripheral blood. The genes are TRBV10-1 and TRBJ1-5; D unresolved. This TCR was recovered from a woman in her sixties or seventies with active or convalescent COVID-19. CDR3 region: CASSERGNQPQHF. In nucleotides, the CDR3 is TGCGCCAGCAGTGAGCGCGGGAATCAGCCCCAGCATTTT.